This entry features one T cell receptor beta chain sequence. Germline CDR1 is MGHRA and CDR2 is YSYEKL. This CDR3 is built from 15 residues. V trimming: 2 bases; J trimming: 6 bases; junction bases outside the gene matches: 8. The data stem from a study of T cells after yellow fever vaccination. Overall study: The authors prepared low-cell-number fractions using SMART-Seq v4 Ultra Low Input. General study points: A small proportion of clonotypes was detected in both the CD4 and CD8 compartments.

TCRdb re-derived calls from the 5' RACE reads in MiXCR, one entry per CDR3 protein. Here the sample spans about 85,000 distinct CDR3 sequences, more than 10% being singletons. This TCR was recovered from a man younger than 35 who received the YFV17D yellow fever vaccine. The sequenced sample was CD8+ T cells not binding an NS4B(214-222) dextramer, sorted from PBMCs, obtained around 3 weeks after the first yellow fever vaccination. This chain links TRBV4-1 with TRBJ2-3; 7 nucleotides line up with TRBD2. The DNA for the CDR3 is TGCGCCAGCAGCCAATCTTGGGGGGGTACTGATACGCAGTATTTT. The encoded protein is CASSQSWGGTDTQYF.